This TCR beta chain derives from a study of shared clonotypes between healthy human individuals. Turning to the study itself: CD4 naive cells filled three plates per donor, CD4 memory three, CD8 naive two and CD8 memory one.

Every donor was a Caucasian adult from Nashville, Tennessee. This CDR3 has 18 amino acids. Germline V gives CDR1 SGHNT, CDR2 YYREEE (reference sequence). Each cell subset's genomic DNA was divided evenly among several immunoSEQ plates. TCRdb's copy holds only in-frame clones and misses some; the assay was immunoSEQ multiplex PCR. The sample has 2 million to 2.5 million clones; 93% are singletons. As to this clone: The antigen is undetermined. Relative to the germline gene, one junction end is altered; a read error may explain this. Other DNA sequences of this sample code for an identical CDR3.

Notes on the study in general: Sequencing depth was expected to affect clonotype sharing among donors.

The sequenced sample was naive CD4+ T cells from PBMCs. This sample's subset: CD45RA+ positively selected. The sequence derives from a man aged 18 to 35 in good health. Some clones in this sample may be carry-over from other donors' samples. The chain carries TRBV5-4 and TRBJ1-2; 12 bases are shared with TRBD1. As DNA, the CDR3 is TGTGCCAGCAGCCCCCGCCCCGGGACAGGGGGCTATGGCTATGGCTATACCTTC. Its protein product is CASSPRPGTGGYGYGYTF. Full variable domain (remainder filled in from reference TRBV5-4 and TRBJ1-2): ETGVTQSPTHLIKTRGQQVTLRCSSQSGHNTVSWYQQALGQGPQFIFQYYREEENGRGNFPPRFSGLQFPNYSSELNVNALELDDSALYLCASSPRPGTGGYGYGYTFGSGTRLTVV.